This entry lists 23 T cell receptor beta chains sequenced from one sample in a study of T cell responses to AZD1222 COVID-19 vaccine listed by TCRdb under 2021. The time point label here, explained by the study, means: about 28 days (+/-7) after the second vaccine dose. The library was produced with the immunoSEQ multiplex PCR assay. TCRdb holds this immuneACCESS table with in-frame rearrangements only. Some clones are missing; in checked studies, unresolved V genes explain under half, and the rest has no known cause. A total of about 120,000 clones appear in this sample, about 88% of them only once. The ten top clones hold 2.5% to 3.5% of the sample. Source: peripheral blood, taken 28 days after the second AZD1222 dose. The receptors were sampled from an adult who received the AZD1222 COVID-19 vaccine.

This chain uses TRBV19 with TRBJ1-1; D is unresolved. CDR1 and CDR2 (germline): LNHDA, SQIVND (reference sequence). Trimming stripped 3 bases from V and 3 bases from J, with 8 bases between. The CDR3 loop spans 13 amino acids. The chain's CDR3 is CASSIVLHTEAFF. The CDR3, as DNA: TGTGCCAGTAGTATTGTACTTCACACTGAAGCTTTCTTT.

This chain connects TRBV5-5 to TRBJ2-2, with D tentatively TRBD1 (6 bases). Germline CDR1 and CDR2: SGHKS and YYEKEE (reference sequence). V was clipped by 0 bases and J by 0 bases, with 9 bases between them. CDR3 length: 16 amino acids. CDR3: CASSLVGTPNTGELFF. The CDR3 nucleotides read TGTGCCAGCAGCTTGGTCGGGACACCGAACACCGGGGAGCTGTTTTTT. Combining the CDR3 with reference TRBV5-5 and TRBJ2-2 gives the whole variable domain DAGVTQSPTHLIKTRGQQVTLRCSPISGHKSVSWYQQVLGQGPQFIFQYYEKEERGRGNFPDRFSARQFPNYSSELNVNALLLGDSALYLCASSLVGTPNTGELFFGEGSRLTVL.

The genes are TRBV5-1 and TRBJ2-5; TRBD2 aligns across 8 bases. Germline CDR1 reads SGHRS; CDR2 reads YFSETQ. V trimming: 0 bases; J trimming: 7 bases; junction bases outside the gene matches: 5. This CDR3 comprises 14 residues. CDR3 bases: TGCGCCAGCAGCTTGGCCAAGAGCGGGGGGACCCAGTACTTC. It is translated as CASSLAKSGGTQYF.

This clone was observed a single time. The chain has TRBV6-5 and TRBJ1-1, with D tentatively TRBD1 (6 bases). This CDR3 has 14 residues. The germline V gene encodes CDR1 MNHEY and CDR2 SVGAGI. Trimming took 5 bases from V and 1 from J, leaving 11 bases between them. The CDR3 is CASSPGHQNTEAFF. The CDR3, as DNA: TGTGCCAGCAGTCCGGGACACCAGAACACTGAAGCTTTCTTT.

The chain links TRBV6-5 to TRBJ2-7, with 8 bases matching TRBD1. The V segment lost 7 bases and the J segment 3 bases; nucleotides outside the gene matches: 5. There are 13 residues in the CDR3. Germline CDR1 reads MNHEY; CDR2 reads SVGAGI. CDR3 in amino acids: CASTPTGDYEQYF. The CDR3 region has the DNA TGTGCCAGCACTCCGACAGGGGACTACGAGCAGTACTTC.

This clone was found a few times. V usage is TRBV20-1 and J usage is TRBJ1-1; D call uncertain. The CDR3 consists of 11 residues. Germline CDR1 DFQATT, CDR2 SNEGSKA (reference sequence). The V and J ends lost 6 bases and 4 bases respectively, with 9 bases between them. CDR3 residues: CSAWFSTEAFF. Written as DNA, the CDR3 is TGCAGTGCGTGGTTTTCCACTGAAGCTTTCTTT.

This clone came up many times. The chain uses TRBV15 and TRBJ1-2; 10 bases line up with TRBD1. From germline, CDR1 is LNHNV and CDR2 YYDKDF (reference sequence). J lost 1 base, V lost 4 bases, and 6 bases had no gene match. This CDR3 region has 16 residues. The CDR3 region has the DNA TGTGCCACCAGCACGACAGGGGGCGCGAATAACTATGGCTACACCTTC. Translating gives CATSTTGGANNYGYTF.

The chain carries TRBV7-2 and TRBJ2-3; D not resolved. Trimming took 5 bases from V and 0 from J, leaving 3 bases between them. Germline V gene data show CDR1 as SGHTA and CDR2 as FQGNSA. The CDR3 contains 12 residues. CDR3 loop: CASSRSTDTQYF. CDR3 DNA sequence: TGTGCCAGCAGCAGGAGCACAGATACGCAGTATTTT. The complete variable domain, with remaining parts taken from reference TRBV7-2 and TRBJ2-3, reads GAGVSQSPSNKVTEKGKDVELRCDPISGHTALYWYRQSLGQGLEFLIYFQGNSAPDKSGLPSDRFSAERTGGSVSTLTIQRTQQEDSAVYLCASSRSTDTQYFGPGTRLTVL.

J is TRBJ1-4 and V is TRBV3-1 (or the pseudogene TRBV3-2); D ambiguous. In germline, CDR1 is LGHDT, CDR2 YNNKEL (reference sequence). Trimming left V 0 bases short and J 16 bases short, with 12 bases between. The CDR3 extends over 12 amino acids. The CDR3 sequence: CASSQDGRSAFF. The DNA for the CDR3 is TGTGCCAGCAGCCAAGATGGCAGGTCGGCGTTTTTT.

The chain combines TRBV19 with TRBJ1-5, with D tentatively TRBD1 (6 bases). Germline V gene data show CDR1 as LNHDA and CDR2 as SQIVND (reference sequence). The V end lost 8 bases, the J end lost 5 bases, and 16 bases lay between the germline ends. The CDR3 length is 14 residues. The CDR3 nucleotides are TGTGCCAGTGTTCTAGGGGGGTACGATCAGCCCCAGCATTTT. As protein: CASVLGGYDQPQHF.

CDR3 in amino acids: CASSLTALNTEAFF. The CDR3, as DNA: TGCGCCAGCAGTCTGACAGCGTTGAACACTGAAGCTTTCTTT. This chain joins TRBV10-2 and TRBJ1-1; D perhaps matches TRBD1 (5 bases). Germline CDR1 is WSHSY and CDR2 is SAAADI. Trimming removed 5 bases at V and 0 bases at J, with 10 bases between. CDR3 length: 14 amino acids.

The chain has TRBV19 and TRBJ1-2; D is unresolved. Between the trimmed V and J ends, which lost 2 bases and 4 bases, there was a span of 8 bases. This CDR3 has 13 amino acids. CDR1 and CDR2 (germline): LNHDA, SQIVND (reference sequence). CDR3 sequence: CASSISEGYGYTF. The CDR3 region has the DNA TGTGCCAGTAGTATATCGGAGGGCTATGGCTACACCTTC.

The chain uses TRBV29-1 and TRBJ1-2; D gene unclear. The V end lost 4 bases, the J end lost 0 bases, and 6 bases lay between the germline ends. Germline V gene data show CDR1 as SQVTM and CDR2 as ANQGSEA. This CDR3 region has 12 residues. The CDR3 DNA reads TGCAGCGTTGGACGGGCTAACTATGGCTACACCTTC. It translates to CSVGRANYGYTF.

The chain couples TRBV5-4 to TRBJ1-2, with 7 bases aligning to TRBD1. V trimming: 2 bases; J trimming: 4 bases; junction bases outside the gene matches: 5. CDR1 and CDR2 (germline): SGHNT, YYREEE (reference sequence). CDR3 size: 14 residues. CDR3 amino acids: CASSLQGHAYGYTF. CDR3 nucleotides: TGTGCCAGCAGCTTACAGGGGCACGCCTATGGCTACACCTTC.

The chain joins TRBV4-3 to TRBJ2-1; TRBD1 matches at 8 bases. The ends lost 4 bases at V and 2 bases at J; junction bases unmatched: 7. The CDR3 consists of 16 residues. From germline, CDR1 is LGHNA and CDR2 YSLEER. The CDR3 DNA reads TGCGCCAGCAGCCGAGAGGGGACAGGTCCCTACAATGAGCAGTTCTTC. Encoded protein: CASSREGTGPYNEQFF.

The V and J genes are TRBV29-1 and TRBJ2-2, with D possibly matching TRBD2 (6 bases). Germline lookup yields CDR1 SQVTM and CDR2 ANQGSEA. V lost 3 bases, J lost 6 bases, and 8 bases lay in between. The CDR3 is made up of 12 amino acids. The CDR3 bases are TGCAGCGTTGACGGGAGATCCGGGGAGCTGTTTTTT. Translated: CSVDGRSGELFF.

The rearrangement uses TRBV9 and TRBJ2-1; 14 nucleotides align to TRBD2. This CDR3 region has 18 residues. The germline gives CDR1 SGDLS, CDR2 YYNGEE. Trimming took 3 bases from V and 7 from J; bases not matched to a gene: 12. The CDR3 DNA is TGTGCCAGCAGCGCCGGGACTAGCGGGGGTGCCGATAGGAATGAGCAGTTCTTC. Translation: CASSAGTSGGADRNEQFF.

The CDR3 protein is CASSPNTIYGYTF. CDR3 nucleotide sequence: TGCGCCAGCAGTCCGAACACCATCTATGGCTACACCTTC. The gene calls are TRBV5-1 and TRBJ1-2, with unresolved D. Germline V gene data show CDR1 as SGHRS and CDR2 as YFSETQ. The CDR3 extends over 13 amino acids. The ends were cut back, 5 bases at V and 4 bases at J, with 12 bases in the middle.

This sequence joins TRBV29-1 and TRBJ1-1; D is undetermined. CDR1 and CDR2 (germline): SQVTM, ANQGSEA. The CDR3 is made up of 14 amino acids. Trimming shortened V by 4 bases and J by 0 bases, and 12 bases separated the two germline ends. CDR3 sequence: CSVVWALLNTEAFF. CDR3 coding DNA: TGCAGCGTTGTATGGGCACTTTTGAACACTGAAGCTTTCTTT.

The rearrangement joins TRBV18 to TRBJ2-7; D gene uncertain. Germline assignment: CDR1 KGHSH and CDR2 LQKENI. Trimming removed 1 base at V and 2 bases at J, with 6 bases between. CDR3 length: 13 residues. The CDR3 coding sequence is TGTGCCAGCTCACCACAGAAACCCTACGAGCAGTACTTC. This translates into CASSPQKPYEQYF.

V and J are TRBV28 and TRBJ2-1; perhaps TRBD1 as D (6 bases). Trimming took off 9 bases at V and 0 bases at J, with 21 bases between the two ends. The CDR3 has 17 residues. The germline V gene encodes CDR1 MDHEN and CDR2 SYDVKM. CDR3 nucleotides: TGTGCCAGTTCCCTCTTACTAGGACAGAGCTCCTACAATGAGCAGTTCTTC. Its protein is CASSLLLGQSSYNEQFF.

The chain carries TRBV5-1 and TRBJ1-3; 7 bases line up with TRBD1. The CDR3 has 13 amino acids. The V gene's germline CDR1 is SGHRS and CDR2 YFSETQ. Losses at the gene ends were 0 bases for V and 10 bases for J; bases not matched to a gene: 4. The CDR3 here is CASSLDRGETIYF. The CDR3 coding sequence is TGCGCCAGCAGCTTGGACAGGGGAGAGACCATATATTTT.

The chain uses TRBV27 and TRBJ2-2; 8 bases match TRBD1. J was trimmed by 3 bases and V by 8 bases; bases with no gene match: 29. CDR3 size: 22 residues. Per the germline V gene, CDR1 is MNHEY and CDR2 is SMNVEV (reference sequence). This CDR3 is CASSALRPGGMVSRAHTGELFF. CDR3 DNA sequence: TGTGCCAGCTCTGCCTTGAGGCCAGGGGGCATGGTTAGCCGGGCGCACACCGGGGAGCTGTTTTTT.